This TCR beta chain stems from a study of identical twins. Overall study findings and caveats: Modeled out-of-frame TCR alpha sharing in monozygotic twins fell below observed levels. Out-of-frame alpha sequences that twins shared showed excess low generation probability.

Each cDNA held unique molecular identifiers, and template switching gave it a universal primer site. TCRdb independently ran MiXCR on the 5' RACE reads; one entry per CDR3 protein. The table has around 370,000 distinct CDR3 sequences, approximately 8.7% seen once. A word on this clonotype: Its antigen is as yet unknown.

Every one of the donors was a healthy Caucasian. Germline CDR1 is SGHRS and CDR2 is YFSETQ. The CDR3 is made up of 14 amino acids. V lost 5 bases, J lost 5 bases, and 4 bases stayed unmatched. The V and J genes are TRBV5-1 and TRBJ2-1; 10 nucleotides match TRBD1. The sample taken for sequencing was naive T cells sorted from blood. The receptor's source is a woman in her forties or fifties in good health. CDR3 in amino acids: CASRGQGMNNEQFF. In DNA form, the CDR3 reads TGCGCCAGCAGGGGACAGGGGATGAACAATGAGCAGTTCTTC. The variable domain in full, with the rest retrieved from reference TRBV5-1 and TRBJ2-1, is KAGVTQTPRYLIKTRGQQVTLSCSPISGHRSVSWYQQTPGQGLQFLFEYFSETQRNKGNFPGRFSGRQFSNSRSEMNVSTLELGDSALYLCASRGQGMNNEQFFGPGTRLTVL.